This T cell receptor (beta chain) originates from a study of OX40 agonist ivuxolimab in advanced cancers. Study as a whole: Ivuxolimab was administered intravenously to patients at 0.01 to 10 mg/kg every 2 weeks. Broader study findings: The average count of expanded clones was higher among CD8+ T cells than among CD4+.

As regards this clone: Its specificity is unknown.

The data were produced by immunoSEQ multiplex PCR, yet TCRdb's version contains in-frame clones alone and is incomplete. The sample carries approximately 90,000 clones, roughly 86% recorded once. V lost 2 bases and J lost 5, with 7 bases in between. Germline lookup yields CDR1 MNHEY and CDR2 SVGAGI. CDR3 length: 13 residues. The TCR sequence derives from an adult with an advanced solid tumor such as melanoma, head and neck, liver or kidney cancer. This chain links TRBV6-5 with TRBJ2-1, with D hard to call. Material: CD4+ or CD8+ T cells sorted from blood, obtained in a trial of the OX40 agonist ivuxolimab. The CDR3 DNA reads TGTGCCAGCAGTTACACACTCAACAATGAGCAGTTCTTC. Protein: CASSYTLNNEQFF.